These T cell receptor beta chains were read from a single sample in a study of T cell responses to AZD1222 COVID-19 vaccine. Clones were sequenced by immunoSEQ multiplex PCR, and TCRdb holds only the in-frame ones, with some missing. Found here are just over 150,000 clones, over 70% of them singletons; the top ten hold about 9.8%. Material: peripheral blood, obtained 28 days after the second AZD1222 dose. Receptors originate from an adult who received the AZD1222 COVID-19 vaccine. Each CDR3 is given with its conserved first and last residue. The D gene is left open where the match is weak. Some rows have no size entry. The others give once, few or many, or a class for an expanded clone.

>-|TRBV11-2|TRBJ2-1|-
CASSQDRDNEQFF
TGTGCCAGCAGCCAGGACAGAGACAATGAGCAGTTCTTC
>-|TRBV19|TRBJ1-1|-
CASTNGFTTEAFF
TGTGCCAGTACTAATGGGTTTACCACTGAAGCTTTCTTT
>-|TRBV3-1/TRBV3-2|TRBJ2-7|TRBD2
CASSPLAGEAYEQYF
TGTGCCAGCAGCCCTCTAGCGGGAGAGGCCTACGAGCAGTACTTC
>-|TRBV6-5|TRBJ2-1|TRBD2
CASSQQLAGYNEQFF
TGTGCCAGCAGCCAACAGCTAGCGGGATACAATGAGCAGTTCTTC
>few|TRBV6-5|TRBJ2-7|TRBD2
CASSRTSVPYEQYF
TGTGCCAGCAGTAGGACTAGTGTTCCCTACGAGCAGTACTTC
>many|TRBV19|TRBJ2-6|-
CASTPPGAGANVLTF
TGTGCCAGTACCCCCCCAGGGGCTGGGGCCAACGTCCTGACTTTC
>-|TRBV11-2|TRBJ2-3|TRBD2
CASSSRTSGRGGAPDTQYF
TGTGCCAGCAGCTCTAGGACTAGCGGGAGGGGGGGGGCCCCAGATACGCAGTATTTT
>-|TRBV5-1|TRBJ2-7|TRBD2
CASSLGPGLGGEQYF
TGCGCCAGCAGCTTGGGGCCGGGACTAGGGGGCGAGCAGTACTTC
>-|TRBV28|TRBJ1-4|-
CASSNPTEIATNEKLFF
TGTGCCAGCAGCAACCCGACGGAGATTGCAACTAATGAAAAACTGTTTTTT
>-|TRBV18|TRBJ1-2|-
CASSPMEQNGYTF
TGTGCCAGCTCCCCAATGGAACAAAACGGCTACACCTTC
>-|TRBV28|TRBJ2-5|TRBD2
CASSPAGTSGETQYF
TGTGCCAGCAGTCCCGCCGGGACTAGCGGAGAGACCCAGTACTTC
>-|TRBV20-1|TRBJ1-5|-
CSASSPGSNQPQHF
TGCAGTGCTAGTTCACCGGGGAGCAATCAGCCCCAGCATTTT
>-|TRBV5-6|TRBJ1-4|TRBD1
CASSVPGQGEEKLFF
TGTGCCAGCAGCGTCCCGGGACAGGGAGAAGAAAAACTGTTTTTT
>-|TRBV7-2|TRBJ1-5|-
CASSLSGEQPQHF
TGTGCCAGCAGCTTATCGGGGGAACAGCCCCAGCATTTT
>-|TRBV4-2|TRBJ2-1|TRBD1
CASSQVTGVGNEQFF
TGTGCCAGCAGCCAAGTGACAGGGGTGGGCAATGAGCAGTTCTTC
>-|TRBV5-1|TRBJ2-7|TRBD2
CASSPGGSGRDAYEQYF
TGCGCCAGCAGCCCGGGGGGAAGCGGGAGGGACGCCTACGAGCAGTACTTC
>-|TRBV4-2|TRBJ2-1|-
CASSQGAGGQSYNEQFF
TGTGCCAGCAGCCAAGGGGCGGGCGGGCAGTCCTACAATGAGCAGTTCTTC
>-|TRBV14|TRBJ2-5|-
CASSQGGMRETQYF
TGTGCCAGCAGCCAAGGTGGGATGCGGGAGACCCAGTACTTC
>-|TRBV5-1|TRBJ2-1|TRBD2
CASSEGTSGTFNEQFF
TGCGCCAGCAGCGAAGGGACTAGCGGGACCTTCAATGAGCAGTTCTTC
>-|TRBV6-1|TRBJ1-4|-
CASSERGATREKLFF
TGTGCCAGCAGTGAAAGGGGGGCGACTAGGGAAAAACTGTTTTTT
>-|TRBV5-1|TRBJ1-6|-
CASSLERGNSPLHF
TGCGCCAGCAGCTTGGAAAGGGGAAATTCACCCCTCCACTTT
>-|TRBV5-1|TRBJ2-1|TRBD1
CASSQDGQAELSYNEQFF
TGCGCCAGCAGCCAGGACGGACAGGCGGAGCTCTCCTACAATGAGCAGTTCTTC
>few|TRBV9|TRBJ2-1|-
CASSVVERNEQFF
TGTGCCAGCAGCGTAGTTGAACGCAATGAGCAGTTCTTC
>-|TRBV28|TRBJ1-4|TRBD1
CASSSRDRGLYVEKLFF
TGTGCCAGCAGTTCCAGGGACAGGGGGCTTTATGTGGAAAAACTGTTTTTT
>-|TRBV5-8|TRBJ1-5|-
CASSRTAGSNQPQHF
TGTGCCAGCAGCAGGACAGCCGGATCGAATCAGCCCCAGCATTTT
>-|TRBV4-3|TRBJ2-7|TRBD2
CASSQGNIAGGPGEQYF
TGCGCCAGCAGCCAAGGAAATATAGCGGGAGGGCCGGGCGAGCAGTACTTC
>-|TRBV11-1|TRBJ2-7|-
CASSLAGIHEQYF
TGTGCCAGCAGCTTAGCAGGGATCCACGAGCAGTACTTC
>-|TRBV2|TRBJ2-7|TRBD1
CASIPETGNGQYF
TGTGCCAGCATACCCGAGACAGGGAATGGGCAGTACTTC
>-|TRBV19|TRBJ2-7|-
CASSMAVRPYEQYF
TGTGCCAGTAGTATGGCGGTCAGACCCTACGAGCAGTACTTC
>-|TRBV7-3|TRBJ2-3|TRBD2
CASSRMGGPGTDTQYF
TGTGCCAGCAGCCGCATGGGAGGGCCGGGCACAGATACGCAGTATTTT
>-|TRBV28|TRBJ1-4|-
CASKTGFNEKLFF
TGTGCCAGCAAAACAGGGTTTAATGAAAAACTGTTTTTT
>-|TRBV30|TRBJ1-5|-
CAWGEGLNQPQHF
TGTGCCTGGGGTGAGGGTTTGAATCAGCCCCAGCATTTT
>-|TRBV28|TRBJ1-6|TRBD1
CASKTTGGFTSYNSPLHF
TGTGCCAGCAAAACGACAGGGGGATTCACCTCCTATAATTCACCCCTCCACTTT
>-|TRBV3-1/TRBV3-2|TRBJ1-6|-
CASSPRHLGNSPLHF
TGTGCCAGCAGCCCACGACATCTGGGAAATTCACCCCTCCACTTT
>-|TRBV19|TRBJ2-1|TRBD2
CASSMDSGSIDEQFF
TGTGCCAGTAGTATGGATAGCGGGAGTATAGATGAGCAGTTCTTC
>once|TRBV10-3|TRBJ1-5|TRBD1
CATSDRDYPLSNQPQHF
TGTGCCACCTCGGACAGGGATTACCCCTTGAGCAATCAGCCCCAGCATTTT
>-|TRBV6-5|TRBJ2-5|-
CASSYRDGETQYF
TGTGCCAGCAGTTACCGGGACGGGGAGACCCAGTACTTC
>once|TRBV28|TRBJ1-1|-
CASSAFGRREAFF
TGTGCCAGCAGTGCTTTTGGGAGGAGGGAAGCTTTCTTT
>-|TRBV19|TRBJ1-6|-
CASSSAGARNSPLHF
TGTGCCAGTAGTTCCGCGGGGGCCAGAAATTCACCCCTCCACTTT
>once|TRBV12-3/TRBV12-4|TRBJ2-1|-
CASSLQGYEQFF
TGTGCCAGCAGTTTACAGGGCTATGAGCAGTTCTTC
>once|TRBV5-6|TRBJ2-1|-
CASSLGGQSSYNEQFF
TGTGCCAGCAGCTTGGGAGGACAGAGCTCCTACAATGAGCAGTTCTTC